These 6 T cell receptor beta chains came from one sample sequenced in a study of blood T cell repertoires in COVID-19 (dated by TCRdb to between 2020 and 2021). Preparation of the library involved the immunoSEQ multiplex PCR assay. TCRdb holds this immuneACCESS table with in-frame rearrangements only. Some clones are missing; in checked studies, unresolved V genes explain under half, and the rest has no known cause. The sample profile shows over 100,000 clones; approximately 80% of them were found once. The top ten constitute more than 4.5% of the sample. The specimen sequenced was peripheral blood. Receptors originate from a man aged 55 to 70 with acute or convalescent COVID-19.

This clone was observed a few times. This chain links TRBV5-4 with TRBJ1-1; D is uncertain. The CDR3 contains 15 residues. Germline CDR1 is SGHNT and CDR2 is YYREEE (reference sequence). Trimming took 0 bases from V and 4 from J, leaving 13 bases between them. The DNA of the CDR3 is TGTGCCAGCAGCTTGGATGTGTTTTCGGTCACTGAAGCTTTCTTT. Its protein is CASSLDVFSVTEAFF.

The chain carries TRBV19 and TRBJ2-1, with 9 bases matching TRBD1. CDR1 is LNHDA, CDR2 SQIVND, per germline (reference sequence). Trimming at V came to 7 bases and at J to 6 bases, leaving 10 bases not matched to a gene. This CDR3 region has 15 residues. The CDR3 loop reads CASTPNGQGFNEQFF. The CDR3 DNA follows: TGTGCCAGTACACCCAACGGACAGGGGTTCAATGAGCAGTTCTTC.

The chain couples TRBV27 to TRBJ2-1; D is ambiguous. Trimming left V 7 bases short and J 0 bases short, with 13 bases between. Germline CDR1 and CDR2: MNHEY and SMNVEV (reference sequence). The CDR3 runs to 15 residues. The CDR3 DNA is TGTGCCAGCAAAATCGGTACCGACTCCTACAATGAGCAGTTCTTC. It is translated as CASKIGTDSYNEQFF.

The chain combines TRBV14 with TRBJ2-7, with D possibly being TRBD1 (6 bases). V gave up 3 bases and J gave up 0 bases, with 12 bases separating them. The CDR3 has 15 amino acids. The germline V gene encodes CDR1 SGHDN and CDR2 FVKESK. The CDR3 coding sequence is TGTGCCAGCAGCCACGCGACAGGCTACTCCTACGAGCAGTACTTC. It is translated as CASSHATGYSYEQYF.

The CDR3 reads CASSVVGQGDGYTF. CDR3 coding DNA: TGTGCCAGCAGCGTCGTGGGACAGGGGGATGGCTACACCTTC. This chain joins TRBV9 and TRBJ1-2; 11 bases match TRBD1. Germline lookup yields CDR1 SGDLS and CDR2 YYNGEE. The V gene end was trimmed by 2 bases and the J gene end by 6 bases; junction bases not matched to a gene: 3. The length of the CDR3 is 14 residues.

This rearrangement joins TRBV5-4 to TRBJ2-7, with TRBD2 matching over 13 bases. Germline lookup yields CDR1 SGHNT and CDR2 YYREEE (reference sequence). This CDR3 contains 17 residues. V lost 0 bases, J lost 4 bases, and 7 bases stayed unmatched. In DNA form, the CDR3 reads TGTGCCAGCAGCTTGGGCCCGGGACTAGCGGGAAGGTACGAGCAGTACTTC. It is translated as CASSLGPGLAGRYEQYF. Full variable domain (missing parts from reference TRBV5-4 and TRBJ2-7): ETGVTQSPTHLIKTRGQQVTLRCSSQSGHNTVSWYQQALGQGPQFIFQYYREEENGRGNFPPRFSGLQFPNYSSELNVNALELDDSALYLCASSLGPGLAGRYEQYFGPGTRLTVT.